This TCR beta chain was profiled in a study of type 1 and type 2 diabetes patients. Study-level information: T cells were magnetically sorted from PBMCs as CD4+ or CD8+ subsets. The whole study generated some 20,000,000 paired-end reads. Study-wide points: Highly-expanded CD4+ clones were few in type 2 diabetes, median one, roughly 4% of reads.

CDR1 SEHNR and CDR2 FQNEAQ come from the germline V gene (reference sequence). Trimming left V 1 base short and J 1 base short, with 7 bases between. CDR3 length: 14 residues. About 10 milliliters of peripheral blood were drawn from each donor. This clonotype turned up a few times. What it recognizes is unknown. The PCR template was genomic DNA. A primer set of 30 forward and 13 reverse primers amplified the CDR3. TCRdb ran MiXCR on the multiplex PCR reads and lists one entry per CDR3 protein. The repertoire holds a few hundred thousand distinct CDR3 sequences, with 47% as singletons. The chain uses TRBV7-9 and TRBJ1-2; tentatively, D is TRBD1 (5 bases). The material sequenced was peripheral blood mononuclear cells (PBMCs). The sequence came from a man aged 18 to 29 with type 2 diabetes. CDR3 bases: TGTGCCAGCAGCTTAGAGCAGGGTAACTATGGCTACACCTTC. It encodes CASSLEQGNYGYTF.